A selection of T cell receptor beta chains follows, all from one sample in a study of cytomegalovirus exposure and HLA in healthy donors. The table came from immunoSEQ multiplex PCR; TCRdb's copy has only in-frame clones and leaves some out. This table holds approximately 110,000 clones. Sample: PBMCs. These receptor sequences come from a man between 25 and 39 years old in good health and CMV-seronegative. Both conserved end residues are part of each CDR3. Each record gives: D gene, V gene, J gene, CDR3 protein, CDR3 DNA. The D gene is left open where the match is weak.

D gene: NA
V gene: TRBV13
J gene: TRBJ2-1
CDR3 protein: CASSHRFGEQFF
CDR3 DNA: TGTGCCAGCAGTCACCGTTTCGGTGAGCAGTTCTTC

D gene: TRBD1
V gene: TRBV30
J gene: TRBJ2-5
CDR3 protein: CAWRDPQTGKETQYF
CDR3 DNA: TGTGCCTGGAGAGACCCCCAGACAGGGAAAGAGACCCAGTACTTC

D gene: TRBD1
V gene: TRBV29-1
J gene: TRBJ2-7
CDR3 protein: CSVEDRGNEQYF
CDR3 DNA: TGCAGCGTTGAAGACAGGGGGAACGAGCAGTACTTC

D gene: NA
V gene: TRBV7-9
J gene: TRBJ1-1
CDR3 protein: CASSGAWGNTEAFF
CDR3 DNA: TGTGCCAGCAGCGGGGCCTGGGGTAACACTGAAGCTTTCTTT

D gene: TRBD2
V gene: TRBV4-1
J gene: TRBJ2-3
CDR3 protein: CASSQLNGRATDTQYF
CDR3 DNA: TGCGCCAGCAGCCAACTGAACGGGAGGGCCACAGATACGCAGTATTTT

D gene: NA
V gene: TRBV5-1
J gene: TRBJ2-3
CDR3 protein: CASSLESASGGTDTQYF
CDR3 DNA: TGCGCCAGCAGCTTGGAGTCGGCAAGCGGAGGCACAGATACGCAGTATTTT

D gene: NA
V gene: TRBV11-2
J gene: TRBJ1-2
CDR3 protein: CASSPGQWGYTF
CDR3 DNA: TGTGCCAGCAGCCCGGGACAATGGGGCTACACCTTC

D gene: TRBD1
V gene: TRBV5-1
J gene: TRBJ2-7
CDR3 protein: CASSLDPGGAFDEQYF
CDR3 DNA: TGCGCCAGCAGCTTGGACCCAGGGGGCGCGTTTGACGAGCAGTACTTC

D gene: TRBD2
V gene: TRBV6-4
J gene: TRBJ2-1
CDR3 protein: CASSALAGEINEQFF
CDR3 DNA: TGTGCCAGCAGCGCACTAGCGGGAGAGATCAATGAGCAGTTCTTC

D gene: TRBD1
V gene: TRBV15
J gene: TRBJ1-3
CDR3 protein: CATSSPRGPGNTIYF
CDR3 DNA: TGTGCCACCAGCAGCCCCAGGGGGCCTGGAAACACCATATATTTT

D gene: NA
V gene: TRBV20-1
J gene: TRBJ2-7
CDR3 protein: CSASLGGEQYF
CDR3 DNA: TGCAGTGCTAGCTTGGGGGGCGAGCAGTACTTC

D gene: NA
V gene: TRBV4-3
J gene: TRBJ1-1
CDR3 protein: CASSQPGSTEAFF
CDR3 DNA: TGCGCCAGCAGCCAGCCCGGGAGCACTGAAGCTTTCTTT

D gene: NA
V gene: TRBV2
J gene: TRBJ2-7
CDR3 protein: CASSVPGSSF
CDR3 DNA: TGTGCCAGCAGTGTCCCCGGGAGTTCCTTC

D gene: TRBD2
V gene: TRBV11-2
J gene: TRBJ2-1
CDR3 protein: CASSLASPGLAVYNEQFF
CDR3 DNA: TGTGCCAGCAGCTTAGCTTCACCAGGACTAGCGGTCTACAATGAGCAGTTCTTC

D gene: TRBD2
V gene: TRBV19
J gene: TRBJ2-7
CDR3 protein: CASSPGWRENEQYF
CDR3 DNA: TGTGCCAGTAGTCCCGGGTGGCGGGAGAACGAGCAGTACTTC

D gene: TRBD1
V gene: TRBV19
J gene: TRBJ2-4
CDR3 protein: CASSQGVRNIQYF
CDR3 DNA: TGTGCCAGTAGCCAGGGGGTAAGAAACATTCAGTACTTC

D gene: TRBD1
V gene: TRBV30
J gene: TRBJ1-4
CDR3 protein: CAWGTEGNEKLFF
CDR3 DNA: TGTGCCTGGGGGACAGAGGGTAATGAAAAACTGTTTTTT